The 25 T cell receptor beta chains below come from one sample, sequenced in a study of human versus mouse CDR3 diversity and MHC coevolution. Assay: immunoSEQ multiplex PCR; the TCRdb copy retains only in-frame clones and omits some. The data contain some 82,000 clones, around 93% of them singletons. The sequenced sample consisted of naive CD4+ T cells from blood. The subset: CD45RO-negative CD62L-positive naive CD4 T cells. These receptors came from a person aged 30-70 years in good health.

This chain joins TRBV28 and TRBJ2-7; TRBD2 matches 9 bases. The CDR3 totals 14 residues. V shed 8 bases and J 3 bases; nucleotides not matched to a gene: 8. The germline V gene encodes CDR1 MDHEN and CDR2 SYDVKM. This chain's CDR3 is CASGPSGEFYEQYF. Here the CDR3 DNA reads TGTGCCAGCGGCCCTAGCGGGGAATTCTACGAGCAGTACTTC.

The genes are TRBV7-9 and TRBJ1-2; D remains ambiguous. This CDR3 spans 12 amino acids. V shed 5 bases and J shed 4 bases, with 8 bases lying between them. The germline CDR1 and CDR2 sequences are SEHNR and FQNEAQ (reference sequence). The CDR3 here is CASSQVIYGYTF. CDR3 coding DNA: TGTGCCAGCAGCCAGGTTATCTATGGCTACACCTTC.

The genes are TRBV6-1 and TRBJ2-4, with unresolved D. CDR1 is MNHNS and CDR2 is SASEGT in the germline V gene. V was pared by 0 bases and J by 5 bases, with 11 bases between. CDR3 size: 15 residues. CDR3 region: CASSEAGRSQNIQYF. The CDR3 region has the DNA TGTGCCAGCAGTGAAGCTGGAAGGAGTCAAAACATTCAGTACTTC.

The CDR3 DNA sequence: TGTGCCAGCAGTTACTCGAAAATGCTGCGGGGTTCACCCCTCCACTTT. Translated: CASSYSKMLRGSPLHF. The genes are TRBV6-6 and TRBJ1-6; D unclear. The CDR3 runs 16 residues. The germline V gene has CDR1 MNHNY and CDR2 SVGAGI (reference sequence). Deletions cut 0 bases from V and 9 bases from J, with 15 bases between.

The J gene is TRBJ2-5, the V gene TRBV19; 9 nucleotides align to TRBD1. The J call is uncertain, as TRBJ2-7 better fits the DNA end. The CDR3 spans 14 residues. Germline CDR1 and CDR2: LNHDA and SQIVND (reference sequence). The CDR3 is CASSIGQGYYEQYF. The CDR3 nucleotides read TGTGCCAGTAGTATTGGACAGGGGTACTACGAGCAGTACTTC.

This clone appeared once. CDR3 in amino acids: CASQTGNSNQPQHF. For the CDR3, the DNA is TGTGCCAGCCAAACAGGGAATAGCAATCAGCCCCAGCATTTT. The chain is built from TRBV6-6 and TRBJ1-5; possibly TRBD1 for D (6 bases). This CDR3 region has 14 residues. V was trimmed by 8 bases and J by 0 bases, leaving 11 bases between them. CDR1 and CDR2 from the germline V gene are MNHNY and SVGAGI (reference sequence).

The rearrangement links TRBV18 to TRBJ1-5; 7 bases fit TRBD1. Germline CDR1 KGHSH, CDR2 LQKENI. The CDR3 has 16 residues. J lost 1 base, V lost 5 bases, and 8 bases had no gene match. The CDR3 DNA follows: TGTGCCAGCTCAGCGACAGGGATTGGGAGCAATCAGCCCCAGCATTTT. Amino acids: CASSATGIGSNQPQHF.

J is TRBJ2-3 and V is TRBV5-1; possibly TRBD2 for D (6 bases). The V gene's germline CDR1 is SGHRS and CDR2 YFSETQ. The ends were cut back, 5 bases at V and 6 bases at J, with 13 bases in the middle. This CDR3 contains 13 residues. CDR3 region: CASSMEGQDTQYF. The CDR3 DNA is TGCGCCAGCAGTATGGAGGGCCAGGATACGCAGTATTTT.

The J gene is TRBJ2-3, the V gene TRBV2, with 10 positions matching TRBD2. The ends lost 4 bases at V and 5 bases at J; junction bases unmatched: 6. Germline V gives CDR1 SNHLY, CDR2 FYNNEI. The CDR3 length is 15 residues. This chain's CDR3 is CASSVTSGVGDTQYF. The CDR3 DNA reads TGTGCCAGCAGTGTAACTAGCGGGGTGGGAGATACGCAGTATTTT.

The V call is TRBV18, the J call TRBJ2-7, with 12 bases fitting TRBD1. Germline loops: CDR1 KGHSH, CDR2 LQKENI. CDR3 length equals 16 residues. The trim removed 2 bases at V and 3 bases at J, leaving 5 bases unmatched. Written as DNA, the CDR3 is TGTGCCAGCTCACCAACCGGGACAGGGGGCCGCTACGAGCAGTACTTC. This gives the protein CASSPTGTGGRYEQYF.

The chain couples TRBV19 to TRBJ1-1; TRBD1 matches at 7 bases. CDR1 is LNHDA, CDR2 SQIVND, per germline (reference sequence). V lost 6 bases and J lost 2; bases outside the gene matches: 18. The CDR3 has 18 residues. CDR3 sequence reads: CASSPRTGAAVNNTEAFF. Written as DNA, the CDR3 is TGTGCCAGTAGCCCCCGAACAGGGGCGGCGGTTAACAACACTGAAGCTTTCTTT.

The chain uses TRBV5-5 and TRBJ2-5; TRBD2 might be the D (5 bases). Germline assignment: CDR1 SGHKS and CDR2 YYEKEE (reference sequence). V was cut by 0 bases and J by 2 bases, with 8 bases left in between. This CDR3 region has 14 residues. CDR3 DNA sequence: TGTGCCAGCAGCTTGGGGTGGACTCAAGAGACCCAGTACTTC. Translated: CASSLGWTQETQYF.

In this sample, this clone turned up once. This chain joins TRBV5-1 and TRBJ1-1; 11 bases are shared with TRBD1. Looked up from germline, CDR1 is SGHRS and CDR2 is YFSETQ. J was trimmed by 5 bases and V by 5 bases; bases with no gene match: 11. This CDR3 contains 16 residues. CDR3 DNA: TGCGCCAGCAGTCCTCCGGGACAGGGGGGTGTTACTGAAGCTTTCTTT. Translation: CASSPPGQGGVTEAFF.

The chain joins TRBV7-2 to TRBJ2-7; D is possibly TRBD1 (5 bases). The CDR3 spans 13 residues. Trimming took 3 bases from V and 3 from J, leaving 9 bases between them. Germline V gene lookup returns CDR1 SGHTA and CDR2 FQGNSA. CDR3 coding DNA: TGTGCCAGCAGCTTGGGGCAGAACTACGAGCAGTACTTC. Amino acid sequence: CASSLGQNYEQYF.

In nucleotides, the CDR3 is TGTGCCAGCTCACCCCTTCCGAACGTAGTCCTTAACTATGGCTACACCTTC. Its protein is CASSPLPNVVLNYGYTF. This chain joins TRBV18 and TRBJ1-2; D remains unclear. Germline loops: CDR1 KGHSH, CDR2 LQKENI. The V end lost 3 bases, the J end lost 1 base, and 18 bases lay between the germline ends. This CDR3 is 17 amino acids long. Full variable domain (remainder filled in from reference TRBV18 and TRBJ1-2): NAGVMQNPRHLVRRRGQEARLRCSPMKGHSHVYWYRQLPEEGLKFMVYLQKENIIDESGMPKERFSAEFPKEGPSILRIQQVVRGDSAAYFCASSPLPNVVLNYGYTFGSGTRLTVV.

This rearrangement joins TRBV6-1 to TRBJ2-1; 9 bases line up with TRBD1. Germline CDR1 is MNHNS and CDR2 is SASEGT. V lost 6 bases, J lost 5 bases, and 8 bases stayed unmatched. The CDR3 is 15 residues long. The CDR3 spells CASSRDRVFNNEQFF. The DNA for the CDR3 is TGTGCCAGCAGCCGGGACAGGGTTTTCAACAATGAGCAGTTCTTC.

This rearrangement joins TRBV7-2 to TRBJ2-7, with D possibly being TRBD1 (5 bases). The CDR3 has 13 residues. Per germline, CDR1 SGHTA and CDR2 FQGNSA. Trimming took off 3 bases at V and 4 bases at J, with 10 bases between the two ends. The CDR3 is CASSFDSKYEQYF. Here the CDR3 DNA reads TGTGCCAGCAGCTTCGACAGCAAATACGAGCAGTACTTC.

V and J are TRBV5-1 and TRBJ2-2, with 7 bases matching TRBD1. J was trimmed by 6 bases and V by 4 bases; bases with no gene match: 6. Looked up from germline, CDR1 is SGHRS and CDR2 is YFSETQ. The CDR3 extends over 14 amino acids. CDR3 nucleotides: TGCGCCAGCAGCACTCAGACAGGGCCCGGGGAGCTGTTTTTT. The encoded protein is CASSTQTGPGELFF.

The chain's CDR3 is CASSLSGTGNEQFF. As DNA, the CDR3 is TGTGCCAGCAGCTTATCTGGGACAGGGAATGAGCAGTTCTTC. The chain has TRBV7-3 and TRBJ2-1, with 9 bases matching TRBD1. CDR3 length: 14 amino acids. The ends lost 2 bases at V and 7 bases at J; junction bases unmatched: 3. Germline CDR1 and CDR2: SGHTA and FQGTGA.

The chain uses TRBV9 and TRBJ2-2; TRBD2 matches 8 bases. This CDR3 is 17 amino acids long. V lost 4 bases and J lost 3; bases outside the gene matches: 11. The V gene's germline CDR1 is SGDLS and CDR2 YYNGEE. CDR3 DNA sequence: TGTGCCAGCAGCTTACGGGGGGGCAATTTGGACACCGGGGAGCTGTTTTTT. Its translation is CASSLRGGNLDTGELFF.

The J gene is TRBJ2-6, the V gene TRBV7-9; TRBD1 is a possible D gene (5 bases). Germline lookup yields CDR1 SEHNR and CDR2 FQNEAQ (reference sequence). V was clipped by 5 bases and J by 0 bases, with 11 bases between them. The CDR3 covers 16 residues. The CDR3 sequence: CASSHTGFSGANVLTF. CDR3 coding DNA: TGTGCCAGCAGCCATACAGGTTTCTCTGGGGCCAACGTCCTGACTTTC.

The chain recombines TRBV7-2 with TRBJ2-1; 9 nucleotides line up with TRBD1. The CDR3 extends over 16 amino acids. Germline loops: CDR1 SGHTA, CDR2 FQGNSA. The V gene end was trimmed by 4 bases and the J gene end by 6 bases; junction bases not matched to a gene: 10. The CDR3 DNA reads TGTGCCAGCAGCTCAAGACCAGGGACAGGGATCAATGAGCAGTTCTTC. Translating it yields CASSSRPGTGINEQFF.

The chain carries TRBV5-4 and TRBJ1-4; 7 bases agree with TRBD1. The CDR3 has 15 amino acids. The germline V gene encodes CDR1 SGHNT and CDR2 YYREEE (reference sequence). V was clipped by 4 bases and J by 7 bases; unmatched bases: 10. The CDR3 bases are TGTGCCAGCAGCCTTAGACAGGGTAGAGGTGAAAAACTGTTTTTT. Protein: CASSLRQGRGEKLFF.

The chain uses TRBV5-8 and TRBJ1-6; D unclear. Trimming took 2 bases from V and 13 from J, leaving 10 bases between them. The CDR3 totals 12 residues. Germline CDR1 SGHTS, CDR2 YDEGEE. For the CDR3, the DNA is TGTGCCAGCAGCTTTATCCCCGGGCCCCTCCACTTT. Translated, it gives CASSFIPGPLHF.

The V call is TRBV9, the J call TRBJ1-2, with 7 bases fitting TRBD1. J gave up 7 bases and V 5 bases, and 5 bases lay outside the gene matches. The CDR3 runs 12 residues. The germline V gene encodes CDR1 SGDLS and CDR2 YYNGEE. The CDR3 DNA reads TGTGCCAGCAGTGAACAGGGGTTTGGCTACACCTTC. Its protein product is CASSEQGFGYTF.